Here is one T cell receptor beta chain with its context. The authors' processing: Estimation of nucleated cell counts relied on the amplification of reference gene primers. Measured with immunoSEQ multiplex PCR; TCRdb has only the in-frame clones, and not every one. V, J and clone size are those of that table, while D and trimming were read from the DNA. The sample records roughly 32,000 clones, approximately 71% being singletons. After removal of 3 bases from V and 4 bases from J, the junction contained 7 bases not matched to a gene. This CDR3 spans 15 amino acids. Germline-derived CDR1 and CDR2 are KGHSH and LQKENI. This sample was taken from a study of blood T cell repertoires in COVID-19. Study-level information: COVID-19 samples, acute and convalescent, were from the United States, Italy and Spain. The cDNA or gDNA used as material had been derived from T cells, B-cell-depleted T cells, or PBMCs.

The sequenced sample was peripheral blood. This receptor was obtained from a human donor in a cohort sampled during active COVID-19. V and J are TRBV18 and TRBJ2-7; the match to TRBD1 covers 9 bases. CDR3 coding DNA: TGTGCCAGCTCACCTGGGACAGGGAGGGGGTACGAGCAGTACTTC. This codes for CASSPGTGRGYEQYF.